This TCR beta chain was documented in a study of blood T cell repertoires in COVID-19. Sequenced by immunoSEQ multiplex PCR; TCRdb stores in-frame clones only, minus some. The table has 130,000 to 150,000 clones, around nine tenths seen once. Sequencing was done on a sample of peripheral blood. This clonotype was sampled from a woman between 50 and 59 years old with acute or convalescent COVID-19.

The CDR3 nucleotides read TGTGCCAGCAGCCCCATAGCGGGGGGGCTTATCTTCACAGATACGCAGTATTTT. Translating gives CASSPIAGGLIFTDTQYF. The rearrangement links TRBV27 to TRBJ2-3, with TRBD2 identical over 11 bases. V trimming: 6 bases; J trimming: 2 bases; junction bases outside the gene matches: 13. This CDR3 contains 18 residues. CDR1 is MNHEY, CDR2 SMNVEV, per germline (reference sequence).